A single sample gave rise to the 27 T cell receptor beta chains below, sequenced in a study of blood T cell repertoires in COVID-19. The method was immunoSEQ multiplex PCR; TCRdb's version includes in-frame clones alone and lacks a portion of them. The sample includes 400,000 to 450,000 clones, approximately 90% seen only once; the top ten take about 1.4%. Input material: peripheral blood. The origin of the receptors is a woman aged 40 to 55 with COVID-19, enrolled during active disease.

This clone was recorded only once. The chain couples TRBV6-5 to TRBJ1-5; tentative D call: TRBD1 (5 bases). This CDR3 contains 15 residues. V lost 2 bases, J lost 4 bases, and 12 bases lay in between. CDR1 is MNHEY, CDR2 SVGAGI, per germline. DNA of the CDR3: TGTGCCAGCAGTTACGGCAGGGATCTTAATCAGCCCCAGCATTTT. Protein product: CASSYGRDLNQPQHF.

A remark on this clone: The junction departs from germline at one end; a sequencing error may be responsible. The V and J genes are TRBV4-1 and TRBJ2-5, with TRBD1 identical over 7 bases. CDR3 size: 16 residues. Germline-derived CDR1 and CDR2 are MGHRA and YSYEKL. The CDR3 nucleotides are TGCGCCAGCGGCCAAGAGAGGGGGCAGGGCTGGGAGACCCAGTACTTC. Translated: CASGQERGQGWETQYF.

The chain recombines TRBV5-1 with TRBJ2-5; TRBD1 is a possible D gene (6 bases). Germline assignment: CDR1 SGHRS and CDR2 YFSETQ. The V and J ends lost 5 bases and 5 bases respectively, with 16 bases between them. The CDR3 is 14 residues long. Written as DNA, the CDR3 is TGCGCCAGCAGGCTCGTACAGGGTGAGGAGACCCAGTACTTC. Its protein is CASRLVQGEETQYF.

V is TRBV5-4 and J is TRBJ1-2; D perhaps matches TRBD1 (6 bases). CDR1 is SGHNT, CDR2 YYREEE, per germline (reference sequence). V was cut by 2 bases and J by 4 bases, with 12 bases left in between. The CDR3 is 14 residues long. The CDR3 sequence: CASSFSTGRYGYTF. The CDR3 DNA sequence: TGTGCCAGCAGCTTTAGCACAGGGCGCTATGGCTACACCTTC.

This clone was found once. This sequence joins TRBV5-1 and TRBJ2-1; 9 positions agree with TRBD2. J gave up 5 bases and V 4 bases, and 7 bases lay outside the gene matches. Germline CDR1 SGHRS, CDR2 YFSETQ. CDR3 size: 15 residues. The DNA for the CDR3 is TGCGCCAGCAGCGAACAGGCGGGAGGGAACAATGAGCAGTTCTTC. Amino acids: CASSEQAGGNNEQFF.

The chain combines TRBV28 with TRBJ1-4; tentatively, D is TRBD1 (6 bases). V lost 4 bases, J lost 5 bases, and 17 bases lay in between. The CDR3 covers 16 residues. The germline gives CDR1 MDHEN, CDR2 SYDVKM. The DNA for the CDR3 is TGTGCCAGCAGTTCCCCGGGGGGGCTAACGAATGAAAAACTGTTTTTT. The encoded protein is CASSSPGGLTNEKLFF.

The rearrangement uses TRBV5-5 and TRBJ2-5; 9 bases line up with TRBD1. Germline CDR1 and CDR2: SGHKS and YYEKEE (reference sequence). V was clipped by 0 bases and J by 5 bases; unmatched bases: 5. This CDR3 comprises 15 residues. The CDR3 DNA reads as TGTGCCAGCAGCTTGGGGGACAGGGAGGCGGAGACCCAGTACTTC. Translation gives CASSLGDREAETQYF.

Written as DNA, the CDR3 is TGTGCCAGCAGCTTCCTCGGGACTAGATCCGGGGAGCTGTTTTTT. This translates into CASSFLGTRSGELFF. The V and J genes are TRBV7-3 and TRBJ2-2; 8 nucleotides align to TRBD2. The germline CDR1 and CDR2 sequences are SGHTA and FQGTGA. This CDR3 is built from 15 residues. The V segment lost 3 bases and the J segment 6 bases; nucleotides outside the gene matches: 6.

The chain combines TRBV7-2 with TRBJ2-3; D unresolved. Trimming cost V 2 bases and J 4 bases, with 7 bases left between them. CDR1 is SGHTA and CDR2 is FQGNSA in the germline V gene. The CDR3 extends over 13 amino acids. The CDR3 nucleotides are TGTGCCAGCAGCTTATCTGGCCCAGATACGCAGTATTTT. Protein: CASSLSGPDTQYF.

The J gene is TRBJ2-6, the V gene TRBV5-1; the D gene is possibly TRBD1 (5 bases). V dropped 6 bases and J dropped 0 bases, with 13 bases sitting between them. This CDR3 region has 16 residues. Germline CDR1 SGHRS, CDR2 YFSETQ. CDR3 bases: TGCGCCAGCACCTCAAGGGGAAACTCTGGGGCCAACGTCCTGACTTTC. It is translated as CASTSRGNSGANVLTF.

The chain employs TRBV21-1 and TRBJ1-6; the table's TRBD1 call for D was not verified on the DNA. TRBV21-1 is a pseudogene. The CDR3 sequence is 14 residues long. CDR3 protein: CARDRTGDNSPLHF. In DNA form, the CDR3 reads TGTGCCAGAGACCGAACAGGGGACAATTCACCCCTCCACTTT.

The genes are TRBV24-1 and TRBJ2-2; 7 bases match TRBD1. Germline-derived CDR1 and CDR2 are KGHDR and SFDVKD. The CDR3 covers 15 residues. V was clipped by 8 bases and J by 5 bases; unmatched bases: 10. CDR3 region: CATNSQAGGTGELFF. The CDR3 DNA reads TGTGCCACCAATAGTCAGGCAGGGGGAACCGGGGAGCTGTTTTTT.

The chain combines TRBV14 with TRBJ2-3; the D gene is possibly TRBD1 (5 bases). V lost 4 bases and J lost 2, with 13 bases in between. CDR1 and CDR2 from the germline V gene are SGHDN and FVKESK. The CDR3 is 15 amino acids. The CDR3 bases are TGTGCCAGCAGCCGTAAGGGGTCCGTCACAGATACGCAGTATTTT. Translating it yields CASSRKGSVTDTQYF.

The chain couples TRBV5-1 to TRBJ2-6; possibly TRBD2 for D (5 bases). Trimming shortened V by 4 bases and J by 4 bases, and 15 bases separated the two germline ends. The CDR3 spans 16 residues. Germline CDR1 reads SGHRS; CDR2 reads YFSETQ. The CDR3 DNA reads TGCGCCAGCAGCCCGGGATCGGGCGGAGGGGCCAACGTCCTGACTTTC. This encodes CASSPGSGGGANVLTF.

The chain uses TRBV6-6 and TRBJ1-6; D is uncertain. Germline V gene data show CDR1 as MNHNY and CDR2 as SVGAGI (reference sequence). Trimming shortened V by 2 bases and J by 5 bases, and 10 bases separated the two germline ends. This CDR3 spans 15 amino acids. The CDR3 protein is CASSYIQLDNSPLHF. As DNA, the CDR3 is TGTGCCAGCAGTTACATCCAGCTAGATAATTCACCCCTCCACTTT.

The chain carries TRBV28 and TRBJ2-1; 7 bases fit TRBD1. The CDR3 is made up of 18 amino acids. With 7 bases clipped from V and 4 bases from J, the junction kept 19 bases outside the gene matches. Germline values: CDR1 MDHEN, CDR2 SYDVKM. The CDR3 sequence is CASTFGRWNRGYYNEQFF. DNA for the CDR3: TGTGCCAGCACCTTCGGTCGGTGGAACAGGGGATATTACAATGAGCAGTTCTTC.

This sequence joins TRBV6-5 and TRBJ2-5; unclear D gene. V was clipped by 6 bases and J by 5 bases, with 16 bases between them. CDR1 is MNHEY and CDR2 is SVGAGI in the germline V gene. The CDR3 is 14 amino acids. The CDR3 sequence is CASSLVGTVETQYF. The CDR3 DNA reads TGTGCCAGCAGCCTGGTGGGCACGGTGGAGACCCAGTACTTC.

The rearrangement uses TRBV27 and TRBJ2-3, with 9 bases aligning to TRBD2. V dropped 4 bases and J dropped 3; count of bases not matched to a gene: 8. This CDR3 comprises 16 residues. Germline CDR1 reads MNHEY; CDR2 reads SMNVEV (reference sequence). Here the CDR3 reads CASSSWAGGMTDTQYF. DNA for the CDR3: TGTGCCAGCAGTTCCTGGGCGGGAGGGATGACAGATACGCAGTATTTT.

The V call is TRBV28, the J call TRBJ2-2; a possible D gene is TRBD1 (6 bases). The V end lost 10 bases, the J end lost 3 bases, and 15 bases lay between the germline ends. Germline V CDR1 and CDR2: MDHEN, SYDVKM. The CDR3 covers 14 residues. The CDR3 spells CAISAQGYTGELFF. In DNA form, the CDR3 reads TGTGCCATCTCCGCGCAGGGGTACACCGGGGAGCTGTTTTTT.

This sequence joins TRBV4-3 and TRBJ1-2; 9 bases are shared with TRBD1. CDR3 length: 15 amino acids. CDR1 and CDR2 from the germline V gene are LGHNA and YSLEER. With V trimmed by 0 bases and J by 6 bases, 5 bases remained unmatched. As DNA, the CDR3 is TGCGCCAGCAGCCAAGAATGGGACAGGGTAAATGGCTACACCTTC. It encodes CASSQEWDRVNGYTF.

The chain employs TRBV6-2 or TRBV6-3 and TRBJ2-1; a weak D match, TRBD2 (7 bases). V dropped 1 base and J dropped 9 bases, with 16 bases sitting between them. The CDR3 sequence is 15 residues long. CDR1 MNHEY and CDR2 SVGEGT come from the germline V gene. The CDR3 is CASSYWQRDMGEQFF. CDR3 DNA: TGTGCCAGCAGTTACTGGCAGCGGGACATGGGTGAGCAGTTCTTC.

This chain connects TRBV7-2 to TRBJ2-7; the D gene is possibly TRBD1 (5 bases). CDR1 is SGHTA and CDR2 is FQGNSA in the germline V gene. The ends were cut back, 6 bases at V and 2 bases at J, with 23 bases in the middle. This CDR3 contains 17 residues. CDR3 sequence: CASRRSTVGPSTYEQYF. The CDR3, as DNA: TGTGCCAGCAGACGTTCGACTGTGGGGCCGAGTACCTACGAGCAGTACTTC.

The CDR3 nucleotides read TGTGCCAGCTCATCCGACAGGGCCGCTGGGGAGCAGTACTTC. It translates to CASSSDRAAGEQYF. The gene calls are TRBV18 and TRBJ2-7; 7 nucleotides match TRBD1. The trim removed 5 bases at V and 7 bases at J, leaving 11 bases unmatched. CDR1 KGHSH and CDR2 LQKENI come from the germline V gene. This CDR3 has 14 residues.

V is TRBV7-2 and J is TRBJ2-2; no clear D. The CDR3 sequence is 13 residues long. Germline CDR1 SGHTA, CDR2 FQGNSA. Trimming took 5 bases from V and 4 from J, leaving 8 bases between them. The CDR3 here is CASSLRSTGELFF. The CDR3 DNA sequence: TGTGCCAGCAGCCTGCGGAGCACCGGGGAGCTGTTTTTT.

The chain has TRBV6-5 and TRBJ1-5, with D unresolved. Trimming took off 3 bases at V and 8 bases at J, with 8 bases between the two ends. In germline, CDR1 is MNHEY, CDR2 SVGAGI. This CDR3 has 12 amino acids. CDR3 bases: TGTGCCAGCAGTTATATCGGGAAGCCCCAGCATTTT. It encodes CASSYIGKPQHF.

V and J are TRBV27 and TRBJ2-7; 8 nucleotides agree with TRBD1. This CDR3 has 15 residues. Looked up from germline, CDR1 is MNHEY and CDR2 is SMNVEV (reference sequence). The V segment lost 3 bases and the J segment 3 bases; nucleotides outside the gene matches: 7. The CDR3 reads CASSLGIQGDYEQYF. The CDR3 DNA follows: TGTGCCAGCAGTTTGGGAATACAGGGGGACTACGAGCAGTACTTC.

The gene calls are TRBV5-4 and TRBJ1-5; 7 bases are a match to TRBD1. Germline V gives CDR1 SGHNT, CDR2 YYREEE (reference sequence). Germline trimming cut 4 bases from V and 5 bases from J; bases unmatched to any gene: 12. The CDR3 covers 16 residues. The CDR3 DNA reads as TGTGCCAGCAGCCCTTCCCCCGACAGGGCCTATCAGCCCCAGCATTTT. This translates into CASSPSPDRAYQPQHF.